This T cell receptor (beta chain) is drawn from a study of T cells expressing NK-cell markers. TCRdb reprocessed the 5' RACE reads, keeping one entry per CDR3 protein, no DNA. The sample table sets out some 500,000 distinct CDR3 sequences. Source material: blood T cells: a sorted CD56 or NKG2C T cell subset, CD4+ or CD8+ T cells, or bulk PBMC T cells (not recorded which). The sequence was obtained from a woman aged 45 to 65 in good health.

The CDR3 spells CSASPGPNTEAFF. This sequence joins TRBV20-1 and TRBJ1-1; TCRdb's D call of TRBD1 is untestable without DNA. Germline V gene data show CDR1 as DFQATT and CDR2 as SNEGSKA (reference sequence). The length of the CDR3 is 13 residues.